This TCR beta chain originates from a study of CD8 T cell repertoires and HIV-1 epitope variants. Comment on this clone: Its antigen is as yet unknown.

The germline V gene encodes CDR1 KGHSH and CDR2 LQKENI. V lost 3 bases and J lost 3, with 13 bases in between. This CDR3 region has 15 residues. Assay used: immunoSEQ multiplex PCR; TCRdb lists only in-frame clones, some missing. The table shows around 6,100 clones, with approximately 71% occurring only once. The source is a male donor with HIV. Sequences were obtained from cultured CD8+ T cells derived from PBMCs. This chain uses TRBV18 with TRBJ2-3, with a tentative D call TRBD2 (6 bases). CDR3 protein: CASSPLGEATDTQYF. CDR3 nucleotides: TGTGCCAGCTCACCGCTGGGGGAGGCTACAGATACGCAGTATTTT.